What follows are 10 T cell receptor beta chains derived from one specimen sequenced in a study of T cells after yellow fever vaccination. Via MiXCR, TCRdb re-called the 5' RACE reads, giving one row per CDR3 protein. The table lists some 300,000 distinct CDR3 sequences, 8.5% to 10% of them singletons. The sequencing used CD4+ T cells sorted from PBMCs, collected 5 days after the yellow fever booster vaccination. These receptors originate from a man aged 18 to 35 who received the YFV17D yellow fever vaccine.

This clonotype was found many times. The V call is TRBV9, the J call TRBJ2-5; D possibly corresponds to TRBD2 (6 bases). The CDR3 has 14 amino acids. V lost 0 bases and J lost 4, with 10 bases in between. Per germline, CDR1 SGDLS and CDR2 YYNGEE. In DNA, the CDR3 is TGTGCCAGCAGCGTAGGTATGGGGGGAGAGACCCAGTACTTC. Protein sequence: CASSVGMGGETQYF.

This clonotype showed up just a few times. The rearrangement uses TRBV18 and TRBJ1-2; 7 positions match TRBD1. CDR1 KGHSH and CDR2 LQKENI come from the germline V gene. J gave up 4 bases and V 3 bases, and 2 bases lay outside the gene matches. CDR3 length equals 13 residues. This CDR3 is CASSPTGLYGYTF. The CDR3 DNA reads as TGTGCCAGCTCACCGACAGGGCTCTATGGCTACACCTTC. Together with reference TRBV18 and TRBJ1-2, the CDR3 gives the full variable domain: NAGVMQNPRHLVRRRGQEARLRCSPMKGHSHVYWYRQLPEEGLKFMVYLQKENIIDESGMPKERFSAEFPKEGPSILRIQQVVRGDSAAYFCASSPTGLYGYTFGSGTRLTVV.

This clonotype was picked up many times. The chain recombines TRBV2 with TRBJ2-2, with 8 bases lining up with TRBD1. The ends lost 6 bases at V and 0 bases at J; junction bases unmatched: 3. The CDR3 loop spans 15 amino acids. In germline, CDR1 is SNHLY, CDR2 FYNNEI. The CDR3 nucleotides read TGTGCCAGCAGCAGGACAGGGACGAACACCGGGGAGCTGTTTTTT. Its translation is CASSRTGTNTGELFF.

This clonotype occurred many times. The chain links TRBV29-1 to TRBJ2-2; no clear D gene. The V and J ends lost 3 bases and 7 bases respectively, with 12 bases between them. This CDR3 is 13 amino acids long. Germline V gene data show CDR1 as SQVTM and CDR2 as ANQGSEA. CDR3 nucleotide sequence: TGCAGCGTTGATGCGGTAAAGCGCGGGGAGCTGTTTTTT. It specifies CSVDAVKRGELFF.

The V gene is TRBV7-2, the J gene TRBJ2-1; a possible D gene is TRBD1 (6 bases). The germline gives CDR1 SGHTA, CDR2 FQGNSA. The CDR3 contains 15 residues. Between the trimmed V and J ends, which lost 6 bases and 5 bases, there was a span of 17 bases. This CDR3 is CASRTTGTKHNEQFF. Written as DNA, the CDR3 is TGTGCCAGCAGGACGACCGGGACAAAACACAATGAGCAGTTCTTC. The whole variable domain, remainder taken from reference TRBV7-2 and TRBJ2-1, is GAGVSQSPSNKVTEKGKDVELRCDPISGHTALYWYRQSLGQGLEFLIYFQGNSAPDKSGLPSDRFSAERTGGSVSTLTIQRTQQEDSAVYLCASRTTGTKHNEQFFGPGTRLTVL.

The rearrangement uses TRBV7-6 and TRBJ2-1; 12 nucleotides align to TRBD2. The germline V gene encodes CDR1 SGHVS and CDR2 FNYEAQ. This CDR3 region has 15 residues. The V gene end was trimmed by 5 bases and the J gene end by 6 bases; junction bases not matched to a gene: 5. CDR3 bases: TGTGCCAGCAGCCGCGGGACTAGCGGGTCCAATGAGCAGTTCTTC. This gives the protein CASSRGTSGSNEQFF.

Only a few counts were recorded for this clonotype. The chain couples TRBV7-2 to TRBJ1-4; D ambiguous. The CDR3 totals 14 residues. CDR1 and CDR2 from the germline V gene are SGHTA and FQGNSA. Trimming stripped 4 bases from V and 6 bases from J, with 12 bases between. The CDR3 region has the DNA TGTGCCAGCAGCTCCACCGGGCCTTATGAAAAACTGTTTTTT. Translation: CASSSTGPYEKLFF.

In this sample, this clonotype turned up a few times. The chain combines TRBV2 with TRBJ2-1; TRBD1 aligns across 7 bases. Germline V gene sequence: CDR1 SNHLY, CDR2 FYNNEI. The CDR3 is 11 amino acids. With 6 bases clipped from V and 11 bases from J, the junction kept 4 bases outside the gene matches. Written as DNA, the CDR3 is TGTGCCAGCAGGGCAAGGGGGCAGCAGTTCTTC. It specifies CASRARGQQFF.

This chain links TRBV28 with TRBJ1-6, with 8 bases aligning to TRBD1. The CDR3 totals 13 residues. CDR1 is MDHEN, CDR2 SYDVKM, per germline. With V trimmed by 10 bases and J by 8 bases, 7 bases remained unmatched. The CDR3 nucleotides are TGTGCCACACAAGGACAGGGCTATTCACCCCTCCACTTT. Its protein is CATQGQGYSPLHF.

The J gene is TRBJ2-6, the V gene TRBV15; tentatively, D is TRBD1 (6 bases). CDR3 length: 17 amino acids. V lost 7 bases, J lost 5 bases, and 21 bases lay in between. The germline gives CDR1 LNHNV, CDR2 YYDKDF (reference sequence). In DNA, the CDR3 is TGTGCCACCAAGGGGGATCAGTTTGGGGCGTGGGCCAACGTCCTGACTTTC. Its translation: CATKGDQFGAWANVLTF.